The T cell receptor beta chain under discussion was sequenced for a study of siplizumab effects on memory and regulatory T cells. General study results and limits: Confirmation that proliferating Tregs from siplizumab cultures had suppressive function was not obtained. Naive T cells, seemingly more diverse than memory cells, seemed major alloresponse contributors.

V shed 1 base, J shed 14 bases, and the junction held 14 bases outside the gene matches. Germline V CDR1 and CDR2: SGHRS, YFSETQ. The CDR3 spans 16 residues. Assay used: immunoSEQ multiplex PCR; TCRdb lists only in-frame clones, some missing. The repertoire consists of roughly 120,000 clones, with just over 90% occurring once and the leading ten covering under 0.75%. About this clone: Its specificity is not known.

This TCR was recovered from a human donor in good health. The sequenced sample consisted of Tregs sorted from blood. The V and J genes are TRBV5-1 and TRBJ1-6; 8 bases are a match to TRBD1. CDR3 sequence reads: CASSLLPGGDGRTLHF. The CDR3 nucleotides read TGCGCCAGCAGCTTGTTGCCAGGGGGCGACGGGCGCACCCTCCACTTT. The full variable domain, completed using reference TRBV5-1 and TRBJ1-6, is KAGVTQTPRYLIKTRGQQVTLSCSPISGHRSVSWYQQTPGQGLQFLFEYFSETQRNKGNFPGRFSGRQFSNSRSEMNVSTLELGDSALYLCASSLLPGGDGRTLHFGNGTRLTVT.